The 5 T cell receptor beta chains in this list originate from one sample, sequenced in a study of blood T cells in healthy people across ages. Alongside a J-beta primer mix, a sample-barcoded 5' primer served in a second PCR lasting roughly 7 to 11 cycles. One entry per CDR3 protein results from TCRdb running MiXCR on the 5' RACE reads. The sample records over a million distinct CDR3 sequences, almost 60% being singletons. The sample consisted of blood. The receptors originated from a man aged 18 to 29 in good health.

This clonotype was observed a few times. This chain joins TRBV5-1 and TRBJ2-1; D gene unclear. CDR3 size: 12 residues. Germline loops: CDR1 SGHRS, CDR2 YFSETQ. V shed 4 bases and J shed 6 bases, with 8 bases lying between them. The CDR3 is CASSAPGNEQFF. CDR3 nucleotides: TGCGCCAGCAGCGCACCAGGCAATGAGCAGTTCTTC.

There are a few counts of this clonotype. V and J are TRBV4-3 and TRBJ2-1; the D gene is possibly TRBD2 (7 bases). Germline CDR1 LGHNA, CDR2 YSLEER. The V gene lost 0 bases and the J gene lost 10 bases, with 16 bases spanning the gap. This CDR3 spans 15 amino acids. Here the CDR3 DNA reads TGCGCCAGCAGCCAAGATCATACGGGGGGCGGGGAGCAGTTCTTC. Protein product: CASSQDHTGGGEQFF.

There are a few counts of this clonotype. The rearrangement links TRBV29-1 to TRBJ2-3; no clear D. CDR1 and CDR2 from the germline V gene are SQVTM and ANQGSEA. Between the trimmed V and J ends, which lost 4 bases and 3 bases, there was a span of 14 bases. CDR3 length: 14 residues. The CDR3 DNA follows: TGCAGCGTTGTCCCAGGAATCTCAACAGATACGCAGTATTTT. Translating gives CSVVPGISTDTQYF.

The chain combines TRBV29-1 with TRBJ2-3; D not resolved. V lost 7 bases and J 8 bases, leaving 19 bases between the germline ends. The CDR3 loop spans 13 amino acids. CDR1 and CDR2 (germline): SQVTM, ANQGSEA. As DNA, the CDR3 is TGCAGCGCCGAAGAGGCTGGGAAGGGTACGCAGTATTTT. It specifies CSAEEAGKGTQYF.

This clonotype was detected a few times. The chain links TRBV6-1 to TRBJ2-1; D is unclear. Germline V gene sequence: CDR1 MNHNS, CDR2 SASEGT. The CDR3 is 15 amino acids. The V gene lost 6 bases and the J gene lost 10 bases, with 22 bases spanning the gap. CDR3 residues: CASSLTGPQVKEQFF. The CDR3, as DNA: TGTGCCAGCAGCCTCACCGGGCCTCAGGTCAAAGAGCAGTTCTTC.